This T cell receptor beta chain is drawn from a study of identical twins. Broader study findings: Twins' excess sharing was less marked for out-of-frame beta sequences.

Germline assignment: CDR1 MDHEN and CDR2 SYDVKM. CDR3 size: 12 residues. TCRdb re-analysed the 5' RACE reads in MiXCR, keeping a single row per CDR3 protein. The sample includes hundreds of thousands of distinct CDR3 sequences, around 12% of them seen just once. This clonotype was found a few times. Its matching antigen is unknown. The junction departs from the called germline gene at one end, perhaps through a read error. The same specimen was also included in a second study, on yellow fever vaccine responses in identical twins.

The sample was PBMCs. This rearrangement joins TRBV28 to TRBJ2-7; D call uncertain. This TCR came from a woman aged 18-29 years in good health. The CDR3 DNA is TGTGCCAGCAGCCGTAATACCGAGTTCAAGCACTTC. Its translation: CASSRNTEFKHF.